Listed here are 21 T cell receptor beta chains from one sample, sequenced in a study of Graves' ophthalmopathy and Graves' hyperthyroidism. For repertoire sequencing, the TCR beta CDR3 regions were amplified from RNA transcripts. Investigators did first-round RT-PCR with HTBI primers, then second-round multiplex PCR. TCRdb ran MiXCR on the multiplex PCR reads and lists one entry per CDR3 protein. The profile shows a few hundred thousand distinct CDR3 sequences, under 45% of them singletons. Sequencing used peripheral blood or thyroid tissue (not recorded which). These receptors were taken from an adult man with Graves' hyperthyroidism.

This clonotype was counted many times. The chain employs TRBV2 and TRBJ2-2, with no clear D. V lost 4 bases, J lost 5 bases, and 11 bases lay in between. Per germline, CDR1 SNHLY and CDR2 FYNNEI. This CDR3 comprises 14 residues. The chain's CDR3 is CASSVPASTGELFF. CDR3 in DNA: TGTGCCAGCAGTGTTCCCGCCTCGACCGGGGAGCTGTTTTTT.

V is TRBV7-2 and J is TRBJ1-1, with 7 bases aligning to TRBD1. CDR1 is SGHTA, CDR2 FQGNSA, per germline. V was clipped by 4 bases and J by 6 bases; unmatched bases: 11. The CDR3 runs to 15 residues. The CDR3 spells CASSSTGAGDAEAFF. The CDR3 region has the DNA TGTGCCAGCAGCTCCACAGGGGCTGGGGACGCTGAAGCTTTCTTT.

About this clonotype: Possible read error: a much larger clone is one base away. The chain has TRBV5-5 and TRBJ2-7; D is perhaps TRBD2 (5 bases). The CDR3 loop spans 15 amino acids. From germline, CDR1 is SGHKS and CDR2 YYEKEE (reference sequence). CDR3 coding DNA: TGTGCCAGCAGCTTACGAGGGTCTAGCTCCTACGGGCAGTACTTC. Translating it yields CASSLRGSSSYGQYF.

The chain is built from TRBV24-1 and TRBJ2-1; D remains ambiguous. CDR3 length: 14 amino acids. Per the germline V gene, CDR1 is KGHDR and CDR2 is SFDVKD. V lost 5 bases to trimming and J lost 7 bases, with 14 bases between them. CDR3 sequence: CATSVARSMNEQFF. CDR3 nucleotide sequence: TGTGCCACCAGTGTGGCCAGAAGTATGAATGAGCAGTTCTTC.

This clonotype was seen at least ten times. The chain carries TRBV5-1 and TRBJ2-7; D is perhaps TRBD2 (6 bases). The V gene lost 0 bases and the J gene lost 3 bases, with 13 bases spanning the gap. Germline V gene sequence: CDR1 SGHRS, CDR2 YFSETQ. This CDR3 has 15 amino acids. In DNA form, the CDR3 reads TGCGCCAGCAGCTTGGGCATGGGACTGGGCTACGAGCAGTACTTC. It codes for CASSLGMGLGYEQYF.

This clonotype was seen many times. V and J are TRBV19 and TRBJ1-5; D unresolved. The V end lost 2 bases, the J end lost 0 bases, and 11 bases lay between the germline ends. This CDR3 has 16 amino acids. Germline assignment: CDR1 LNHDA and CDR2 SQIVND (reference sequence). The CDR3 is CASSIPQVYSNQPQHF. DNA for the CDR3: TGTGCCAGTAGTATACCTCAAGTTTATAGCAATCAGCCCCAGCATTTT.

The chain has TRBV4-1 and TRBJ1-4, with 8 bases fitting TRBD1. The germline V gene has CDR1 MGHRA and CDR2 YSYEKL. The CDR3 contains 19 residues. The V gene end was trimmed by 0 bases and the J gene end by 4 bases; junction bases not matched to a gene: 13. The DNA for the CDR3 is TGCGCCAGCAGCCAAGATAATGCGGACAGGGCACTATATAATGAAAAACTGTTTTTT. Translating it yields CASSQDNADRALYNEKLFF.

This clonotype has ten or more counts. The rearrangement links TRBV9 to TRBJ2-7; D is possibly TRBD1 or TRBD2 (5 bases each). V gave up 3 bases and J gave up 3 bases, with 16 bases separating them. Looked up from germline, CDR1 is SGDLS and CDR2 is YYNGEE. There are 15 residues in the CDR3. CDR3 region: CASSEGTGGYYEQYF. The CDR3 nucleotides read TGTGCCAGCAGCGAAGGGACCGGTGGGTACTACGAGCAGTACTTC. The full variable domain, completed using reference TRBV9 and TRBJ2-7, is DSGVTQTPKHLITATGQRVTLRCSPRSGDLSVYWYQQSLDQGLQFLIQYYNGEERAKGNILERFSAQQFPDLHSELNLSSLELGDSALYFCASSEGTGGYYEQYFGPGTRLTVT.

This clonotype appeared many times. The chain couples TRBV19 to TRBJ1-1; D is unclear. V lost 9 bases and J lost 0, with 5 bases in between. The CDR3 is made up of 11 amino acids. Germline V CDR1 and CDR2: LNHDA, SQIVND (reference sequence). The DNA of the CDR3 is TGTGCCAGCCAGTTGAACACTGAAGCTTTCTTT. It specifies CASQLNTEAFF. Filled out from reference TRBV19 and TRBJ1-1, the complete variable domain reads DGGITQSPKYLFRKEGQNVTLSCEQNLNHDAMYWYRQDPGQGLRLIYYSQIVNDFQKGDIAEGYSVSREKKESFPLTVTSAQKNPTAFYLCASQLNTEAFFGQGTRLTVV.

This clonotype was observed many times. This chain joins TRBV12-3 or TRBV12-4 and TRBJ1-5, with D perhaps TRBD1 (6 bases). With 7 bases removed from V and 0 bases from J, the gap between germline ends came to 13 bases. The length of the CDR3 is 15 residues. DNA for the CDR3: TGTGCCAGCACCCAAAGGGACATTAGCAATCAGCCCCAGCATTTT. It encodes CASTQRDISNQPQHF.

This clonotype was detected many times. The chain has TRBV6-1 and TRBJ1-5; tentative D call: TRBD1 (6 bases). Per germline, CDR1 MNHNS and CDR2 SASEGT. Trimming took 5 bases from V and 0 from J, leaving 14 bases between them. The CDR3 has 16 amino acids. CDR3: CASSYLTGVSNQPQHF. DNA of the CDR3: TGTGCCAGCAGTTACCTGACAGGAGTTAGCAATCAGCCCCAGCATTTT.

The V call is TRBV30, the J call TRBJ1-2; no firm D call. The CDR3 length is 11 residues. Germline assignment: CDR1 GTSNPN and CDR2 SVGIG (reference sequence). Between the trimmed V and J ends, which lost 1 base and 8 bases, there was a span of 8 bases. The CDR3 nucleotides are TGTGCCTGGAGTGATAGAGAAGGCTACACCTTC. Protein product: CAWSDREGYTF.

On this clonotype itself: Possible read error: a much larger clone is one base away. The DNA of the CDR3 is TGTGCCAGCAGCGTAAAAGGTTCCTGTGGCTACACCTTC. Translated, it gives CASSVKGSCGYTF. The chain recombines TRBV9 with TRBJ1-2, with no clear D. Germline lookup yields CDR1 SGDLS and CDR2 YYNGEE. The CDR3 sequence is 13 residues long. The germline V and J ends were trimmed by 1 base and 7 bases, with 11 bases remaining between them.

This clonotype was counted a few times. The CDR3: CASSPALTRGTNEKLFF. The CDR3 coding sequence is TGTGCCAGCAGCCCTGCCCTGACCAGGGGTACTAATGAAAAACTGTTTTTT. V and J are TRBV7-9 and TRBJ1-4; maybe TRBD1 (6 bases). This CDR3 contains 17 residues. From germline, CDR1 is SEHNR and CDR2 FQNEAQ (reference sequence). V dropped 5 bases and J dropped 2 bases, with 18 bases sitting between them.

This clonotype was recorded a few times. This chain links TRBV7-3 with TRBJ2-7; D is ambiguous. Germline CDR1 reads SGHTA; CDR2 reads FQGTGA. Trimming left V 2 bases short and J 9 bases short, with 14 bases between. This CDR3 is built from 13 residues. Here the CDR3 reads CASSLGSGFGQYF. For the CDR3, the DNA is TGTGCCAGCAGCTTAGGTTCCGGTTTTGGGCAGTACTTC.

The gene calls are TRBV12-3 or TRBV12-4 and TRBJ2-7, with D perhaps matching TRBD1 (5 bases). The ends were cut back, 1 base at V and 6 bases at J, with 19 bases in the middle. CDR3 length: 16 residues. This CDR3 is CASSLEGHPMITEQYF. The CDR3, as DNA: TGTGCCAGCAGTTTAGAGGGGCACCCCATGATCACCGAGCAGTACTTC.

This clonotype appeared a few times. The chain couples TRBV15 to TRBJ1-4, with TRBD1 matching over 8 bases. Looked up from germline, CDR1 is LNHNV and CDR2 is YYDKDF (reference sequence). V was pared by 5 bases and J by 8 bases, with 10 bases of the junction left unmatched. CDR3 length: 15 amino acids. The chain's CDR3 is CATSGYDRGGEKLFF. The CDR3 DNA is TGTGCCACCAGCGGCTACGACAGGGGAGGGGAAAAACTGTTTTTT. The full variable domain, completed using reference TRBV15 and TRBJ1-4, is DAMVIQNPRYQVTQFGKPVTLSCSQTLNHNVMYWYQQKSSQAPKLLFHYYDKDFNNEADTPDNFQSRRPNTSFCFLDIRSPGLGDTAMYLCATSGYDRGGEKLFFGSGTQLSVL.

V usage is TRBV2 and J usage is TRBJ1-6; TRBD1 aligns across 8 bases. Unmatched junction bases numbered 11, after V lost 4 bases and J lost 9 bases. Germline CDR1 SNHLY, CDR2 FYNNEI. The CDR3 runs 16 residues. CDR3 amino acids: CASSARDWTGSSPLHF. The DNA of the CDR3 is TGTGCCAGCAGTGCTAGAGATTGGACAGGGTCTTCACCCCTCCACTTT.

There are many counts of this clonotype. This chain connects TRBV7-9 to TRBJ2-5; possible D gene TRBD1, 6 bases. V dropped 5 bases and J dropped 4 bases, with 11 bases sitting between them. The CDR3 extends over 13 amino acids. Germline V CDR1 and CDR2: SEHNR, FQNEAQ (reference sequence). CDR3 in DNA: TGTGCCAGCAGCACAAACAGGGTAGAGACCCAGTACTTC. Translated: CASSTNRVETQYF.

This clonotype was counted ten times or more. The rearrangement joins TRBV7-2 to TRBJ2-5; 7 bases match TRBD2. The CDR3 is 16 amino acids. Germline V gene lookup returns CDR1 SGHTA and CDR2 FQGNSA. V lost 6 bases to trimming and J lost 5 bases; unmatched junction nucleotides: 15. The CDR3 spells CASRQGLVAGVETQYF. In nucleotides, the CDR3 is TGTGCCAGCAGACAAGGGCTAGTGGCGGGGGTGGAGACCCAGTACTTC.

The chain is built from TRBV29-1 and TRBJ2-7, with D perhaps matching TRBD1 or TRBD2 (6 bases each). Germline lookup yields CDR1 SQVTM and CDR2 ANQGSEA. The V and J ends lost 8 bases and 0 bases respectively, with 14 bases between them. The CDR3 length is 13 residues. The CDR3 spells CSSEGGFSYEQYF. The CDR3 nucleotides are TGCAGCAGCGAGGGGGGTTTCTCCTACGAGCAGTACTTC.